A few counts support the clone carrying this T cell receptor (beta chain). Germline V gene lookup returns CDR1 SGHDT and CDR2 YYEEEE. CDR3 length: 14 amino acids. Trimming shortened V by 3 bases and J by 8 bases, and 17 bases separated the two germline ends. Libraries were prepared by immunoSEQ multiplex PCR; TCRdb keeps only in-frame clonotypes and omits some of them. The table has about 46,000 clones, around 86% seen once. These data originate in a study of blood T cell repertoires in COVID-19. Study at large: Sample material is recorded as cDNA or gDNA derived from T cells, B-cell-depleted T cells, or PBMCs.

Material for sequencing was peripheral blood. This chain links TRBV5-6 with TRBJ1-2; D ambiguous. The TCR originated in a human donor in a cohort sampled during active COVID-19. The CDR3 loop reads CASSWRLPEWGYTF. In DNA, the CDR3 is TGTGCCAGCAGCTGGCGCCTACCGGAGTGGGGCTACACCTTC.